The 15 T cell receptor beta chains below all came from one sample that was sequenced in a study of T-cell reconstitution after alpha-beta-depleted transplantation in children. A library of TCRbeta sequences, prepared with unique molecular identifiers, was generated. TCRdb passed the PCR reads through MiXCR, listing each CDR3 protein once. The table has about 5,900 distinct CDR3 sequences, about 14% seen once. Sequencing used PBMCs, mostly from graft donor cells, obtained 180 days after TCRalphabeta/CD19-depleted stem cell transplant. These receptors all stem from a patient under 10 years old who had a stem cell transplant for inherited bone marrow failure, so the T cells may come from the graft donor.

This clonotype was counted many times. The V call is TRBV28, the J call TRBJ2-1; D uncertain. The V end was cut by 11 bases, the J end by 0 bases, with 8 bases between. The CDR3 has 12 amino acids. CDR1 and CDR2 from the germline V gene are MDHEN and SYDVKM. The chain's CDR3 is CAAESSYNEQFF. For the CDR3, the DNA is TGTGCCGCCGAGAGCTCCTACAATGAGCAGTTCTTC.

This clonotype was seen repeatedly, ten times or more. The chain has TRBV20-1 and TRBJ2-1; 9 nucleotides agree with TRBD1. The CDR3 runs 14 residues. After removal of 5 bases from V and 7 bases from J, the junction contained 9 bases not matched to a gene. Per germline, CDR1 DFQATT and CDR2 SNEGSKA (reference sequence). The CDR3 is CSAGVGQGWNEQFF. Written as DNA, the CDR3 is TGCAGTGCTGGAGTAGGACAGGGGTGGAATGAGCAGTTCTTC.

This clonotype came up many times. The chain employs TRBV12-3 or TRBV12-4 and TRBJ2-3; 7 positions match TRBD2. The CDR3 spans 17 residues. V shed 7 bases, J shed 0 bases, and the junction held 13 bases outside the gene matches. CDR3 bases: TGTGCCAGCACCCCCTCCCAGGGAGGGGCTAGCACAGATACGCAGTATTTT. Translating it yields CASTPSQGGASTDTQYF.

This clonotype was recorded many times. The chain employs TRBV7-6 and TRBJ2-3; the D call may be TRBD1 or TRBD2 (5 bases each). Looked up from germline, CDR1 is SGHVS and CDR2 is FNYEAQ. The CDR3 totals 16 residues. The V gene lost 3 bases and the J gene lost 4 bases, with 17 bases spanning the gap. DNA for the CDR3: TGTGCCAGCAGCTTTCCGGGGCTAGGGGATCCAGATACGCAGTATTTT. This encodes CASSFPGLGDPDTQYF.

In its sample, this clonotype was seen many times. The J gene is TRBJ2-3, the V gene TRBV7-2; 15 bases map to TRBD2. CDR3 length: 15 amino acids. V dropped 5 bases and J dropped 8; count of bases not matched to a gene: 5. Germline V gives CDR1 SGHTA, CDR2 FQGNSA. DNA of the CDR3: TGTGCCAGCAGCAGGGGACTAGCGGGAGGCAGTACGCAGTATTTT. Translating gives CASSRGLAGGSTQYF.

This clonotype was seen at least ten times. V gene TRBV18 combines with J gene TRBJ2-1; D gene unclear. V was cut by 3 bases and J by 2 bases, with 5 bases left in between. The CDR3 runs 13 residues. Looked up from germline, CDR1 is KGHSH and CDR2 is LQKENI. CDR3 coding DNA: TGTGCCAGCTCACCTAGTACCTACAATGAGCAGTTCTTC. It codes for CASSPSTYNEQFF.

This clonotype was seen repeatedly, ten times or more. The chain is built from TRBV7-8 and TRBJ2-7; weak D call: TRBD2 (6 bases). V was shortened by 3 bases and J by 3 bases, with 15 bases between the two germline ends. Per germline, CDR1 SGHVS and CDR2 FQNEAQ. CDR3 length: 15 amino acids. Here the CDR3 DNA reads TGTGCCAGCAGCTTGGGCCCGGAGGGGAACTACGAGCAGTACTTC. This encodes CASSLGPEGNYEQYF.

This clonotype was recorded many times. The chain carries TRBV7-9 and TRBJ1-4, with 7 bases identical to TRBD1. CDR1 and CDR2 (germline): SEHNR, FQNEAQ (reference sequence). V shed 3 bases, J shed 8 bases, and the junction held 3 bases outside the gene matches. The length of the CDR3 is 13 residues. The CDR3 coding sequence is TGTGCCAGCAGCTTGGGACAGTTGGAAAAACTGTTTTTT. Translated, it gives CASSLGQLEKLFF.

The rearrangement links TRBV20-1 to TRBJ1-3; D gene unclear. Between the trimmed V and J ends, which lost 6 bases and 0 bases, there was a span of 9 bases. Germline V gene lookup returns CDR1 DFQATT and CDR2 SNEGSKA (reference sequence). There are 13 residues in the CDR3. CDR3 loop: CSAPGLSGNTIYF. The CDR3 DNA reads as TGCAGTGCCCCAGGCCTCTCTGGAAACACCATATATTTT.

This sequence joins TRBV28 and TRBJ2-5, with D possibly TRBD2 on 5 matching bases. V was trimmed by 4 bases and J by 2 bases, leaving 14 bases between them. The CDR3 contains 15 residues. The germline CDR1 and CDR2 sequences are MDHEN and SYDVKM. The CDR3 protein is CASSYPGVIQETQYF. In DNA form, the CDR3 reads TGTGCCAGCAGTTATCCCGGGGTTATTCAAGAGACCCAGTACTTC.

This clonotype was recorded at least ten times. The gene calls are TRBV5-1 and TRBJ2-1; the match to TRBD2 covers 11 bases. The CDR3 sequence is 17 residues long. Germline-derived CDR1 and CDR2 are SGHRS and YFSETQ. Losses at the gene ends were 0 bases for V and 4 bases for J; bases not matched to a gene: 6. CDR3 sequence reads: CASSLDTSGRSYNEQFF. The CDR3 DNA reads as TGCGCCAGCAGCTTGGATACTAGCGGGAGATCGTACAATGAGCAGTTCTTC.

The table lists this clonotype with many counts. The CDR3 sequence: CASSLALLAGGNEQFF. DNA of the CDR3: TGTGCCAGCAGCTTAGCGCTGTTAGCGGGGGGGAATGAGCAGTTCTTC. This chain uses TRBV7-2 with TRBJ2-1, with 11 bases aligning to TRBD2. V dropped 0 bases and J dropped 7; count of bases not matched to a gene: 5. The CDR3 has 16 amino acids. The germline CDR1 and CDR2 sequences are SGHTA and FQGNSA.

This clonotype was seen many times. The chain has TRBV24-1 and TRBJ2-2; TRBD1 matches at 9 bases. CDR3 length equals 16 residues. V lost 4 bases to trimming and J lost 7 bases; unmatched junction nucleotides: 9. Germline CDR1 KGHDR, CDR2 SFDVKD. The CDR3 coding sequence is TGTGCCACCAGTGAACCGGGACAGGGAAGAGGCGGGGAGCTGTTTTTT. Translating gives CATSEPGQGRGGELFF.

The rearrangement joins TRBV6-6 to TRBJ1-1; 10 nucleotides agree with TRBD1. The CDR3 spans 12 residues. V lost 0 bases to trimming and J lost 11 bases; unmatched junction nucleotides: 0. Germline lookup yields CDR1 MNHNY and CDR2 SVGAGI (reference sequence). The CDR3 sequence: CASSYSDRGAFF. The CDR3 DNA reads TGTGCCAGCAGTTACTCGGACAGGGGGGCTTTCTTT.

The gene calls are TRBV4-2 and TRBJ2-1; D is unresolved. The CDR3 has 14 amino acids. In germline, CDR1 is LGHNA, CDR2 YNFKEQ. V was cut by 4 bases and J by 4 bases, with 11 bases left in between. Here the CDR3 DNA reads TGTGCCAGCAGCCCGGCAGCATTATACAATGAGCAGTTCTTC. As protein: CASSPAALYNEQFF.